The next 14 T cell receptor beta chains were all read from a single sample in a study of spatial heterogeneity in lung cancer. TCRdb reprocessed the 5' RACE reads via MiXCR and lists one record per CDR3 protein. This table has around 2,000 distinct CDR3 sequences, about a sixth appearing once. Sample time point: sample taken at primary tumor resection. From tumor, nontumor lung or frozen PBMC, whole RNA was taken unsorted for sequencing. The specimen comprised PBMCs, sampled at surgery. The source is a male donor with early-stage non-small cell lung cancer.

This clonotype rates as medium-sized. The CDR3, as DNA: TGTGCCACCAGCAAGCCCAGCACAGATACGCAGTATTTT. Translation gives CATSKPSTDTQYF. The V call is TRBV15, the J call TRBJ2-3; D gene unclear. The CDR3 sequence is 13 residues long. The V end lost 4 bases, the J end lost 0 bases, and 5 bases lay between the germline ends. Germline V lookup: CDR1 LNHNV, CDR2 YYDKDF (reference sequence).

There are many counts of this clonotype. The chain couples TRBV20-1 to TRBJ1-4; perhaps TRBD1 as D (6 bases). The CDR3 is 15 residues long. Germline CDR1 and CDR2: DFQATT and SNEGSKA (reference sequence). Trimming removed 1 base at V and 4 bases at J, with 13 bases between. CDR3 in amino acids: CSARAYGQHNEKLFF. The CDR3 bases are TGCAGTGCTAGAGCCTACGGACAGCATAATGAAAAACTGTTTTTT.

The CDR3 spells CASSQGGTDGYTF. The CDR3 DNA follows: TGTGCCAGCAGCCAAGGGGGGACGGATGGCTACACCTTC. This chain joins TRBV28 and TRBJ1-2; tentatively, D is TRBD1 (6 bases). This CDR3 has 13 residues. CDR1 is MDHEN and CDR2 is SYDVKM in the germline V gene. The V and J ends lost 6 bases and 6 bases respectively, with 14 bases between them.

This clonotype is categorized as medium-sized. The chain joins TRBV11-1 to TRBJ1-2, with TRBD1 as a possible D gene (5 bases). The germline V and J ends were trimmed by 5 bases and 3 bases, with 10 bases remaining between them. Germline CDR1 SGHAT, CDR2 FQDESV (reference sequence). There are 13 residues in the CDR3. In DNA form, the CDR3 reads TGTGCCAGCAGCCCCGGACACCACTATGGCTACACCTTC. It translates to CASSPGHHYGYTF.

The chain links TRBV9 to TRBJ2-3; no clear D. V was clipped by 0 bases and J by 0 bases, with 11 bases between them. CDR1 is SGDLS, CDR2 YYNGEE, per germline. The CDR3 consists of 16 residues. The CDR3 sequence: CASSVGPSASTDTQYF. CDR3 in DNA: TGTGCCAGCAGCGTAGGCCCCAGCGCTAGCACAGATACGCAGTATTTT. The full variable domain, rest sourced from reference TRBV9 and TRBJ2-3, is DSGVTQTPKHLITATGQRVTLRCSPRSGDLSVYWYQQSLDQGLQFLIQYYNGEERAKGNILERFSAQQFPDLHSELNLSSLELGDSALYFCASSVGPSASTDTQYFGPGTRLTVL.

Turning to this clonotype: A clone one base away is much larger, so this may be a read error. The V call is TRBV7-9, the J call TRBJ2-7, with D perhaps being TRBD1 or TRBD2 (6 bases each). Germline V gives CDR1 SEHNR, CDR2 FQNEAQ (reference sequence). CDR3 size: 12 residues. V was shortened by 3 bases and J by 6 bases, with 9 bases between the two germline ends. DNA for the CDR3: TGTGCCAGCAGCTTGGGGGGCAGCGAGCAGTACTTC. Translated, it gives CASSLGGSEQYF.

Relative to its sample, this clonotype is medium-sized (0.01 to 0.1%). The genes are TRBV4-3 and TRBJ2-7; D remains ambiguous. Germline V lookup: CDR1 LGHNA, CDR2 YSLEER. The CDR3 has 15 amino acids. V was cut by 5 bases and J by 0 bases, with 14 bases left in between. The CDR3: CASSFTRASSYEQYF. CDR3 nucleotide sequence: TGCGCCAGCAGCTTTACCCGGGCCTCCTCCTACGAGCAGTACTTC.

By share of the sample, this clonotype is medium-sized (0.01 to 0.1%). The CDR3 protein is CASSLQGTATNEKLFF. The CDR3 region has the DNA TGTGCCAGCAGCTTGCAGGGGACGGCAACTAATGAAAAACTGTTTTTT. The chain joins TRBV5-6 to TRBJ1-4, with D maybe TRBD1 (6 bases). This CDR3 is 16 amino acids long. The V end was cut by 1 base, the J end by 0 bases, with 10 bases between. Germline V gene data show CDR1 as SGHDT and CDR2 as YYEEEE.

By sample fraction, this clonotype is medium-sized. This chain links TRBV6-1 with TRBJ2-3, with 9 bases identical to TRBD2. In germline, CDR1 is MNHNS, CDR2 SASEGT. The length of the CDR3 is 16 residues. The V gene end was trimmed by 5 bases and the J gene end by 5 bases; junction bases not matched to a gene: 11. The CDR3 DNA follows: TGTGCCAGCAGTCCCCGGAGGGGACTAGCAGGAGATACGCAGTATTTT. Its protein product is CASSPRRGLAGDTQYF.

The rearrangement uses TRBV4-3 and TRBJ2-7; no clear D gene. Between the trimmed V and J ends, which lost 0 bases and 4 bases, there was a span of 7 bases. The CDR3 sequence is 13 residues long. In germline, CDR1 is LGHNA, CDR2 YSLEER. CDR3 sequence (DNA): TGCGCCAGCAGCCAAGATATGGGGTACGAGCAGTACTTC. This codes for CASSQDMGYEQYF.

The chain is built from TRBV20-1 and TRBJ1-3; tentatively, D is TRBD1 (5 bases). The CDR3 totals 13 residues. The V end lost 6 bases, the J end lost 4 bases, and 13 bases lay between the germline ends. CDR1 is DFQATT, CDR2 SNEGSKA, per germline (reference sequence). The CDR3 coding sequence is TGCAGTGCCTTGGGACTCTCAGGAAACACCATATATTTT. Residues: CSALGLSGNTIYF.

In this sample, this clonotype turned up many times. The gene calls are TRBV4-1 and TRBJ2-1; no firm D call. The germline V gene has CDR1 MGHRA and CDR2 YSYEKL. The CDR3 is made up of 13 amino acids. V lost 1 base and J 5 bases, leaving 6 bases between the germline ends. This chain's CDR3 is CASSQGRNNEQFF. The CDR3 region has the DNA TGCGCCAGCAGCCAAGGACGGAACAATGAGCAGTTCTTC.

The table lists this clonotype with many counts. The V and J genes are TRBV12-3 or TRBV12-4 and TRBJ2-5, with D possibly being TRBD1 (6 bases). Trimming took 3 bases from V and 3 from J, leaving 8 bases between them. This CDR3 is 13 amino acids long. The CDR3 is CASSFTGKETQYF. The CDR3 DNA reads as TGTGCCAGCAGTTTCACAGGGAAAGAGACCCAGTACTTC.

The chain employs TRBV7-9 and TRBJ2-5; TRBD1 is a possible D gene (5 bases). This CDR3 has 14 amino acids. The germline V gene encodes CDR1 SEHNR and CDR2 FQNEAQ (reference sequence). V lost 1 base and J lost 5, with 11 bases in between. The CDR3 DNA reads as TGTGCCAGCAGCTTAGAGACAGAAGGGGAGACCCAGTACTTC. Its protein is CASSLETEGETQYF. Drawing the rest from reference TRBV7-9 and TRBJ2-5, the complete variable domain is DTGVSQNPRHKITKRGQNVTFRCDPISEHNRLYWYRQTLGQGPEFLTYFQNEAQLEKSRLLSDRFSAERPKGSFSTLEIQRTEQGDSAMYLCASSLETEGETQYFGPGTRLLVL.